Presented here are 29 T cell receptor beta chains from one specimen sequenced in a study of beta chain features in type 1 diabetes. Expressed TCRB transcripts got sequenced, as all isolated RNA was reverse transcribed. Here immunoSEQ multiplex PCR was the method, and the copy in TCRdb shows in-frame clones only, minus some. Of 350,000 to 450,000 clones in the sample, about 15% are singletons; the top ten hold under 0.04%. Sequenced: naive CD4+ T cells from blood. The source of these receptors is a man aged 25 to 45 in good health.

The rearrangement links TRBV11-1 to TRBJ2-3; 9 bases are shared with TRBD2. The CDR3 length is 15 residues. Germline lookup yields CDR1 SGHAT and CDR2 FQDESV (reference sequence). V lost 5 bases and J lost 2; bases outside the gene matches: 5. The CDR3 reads CASSPRTSDTDTQYF. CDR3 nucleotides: TGTGCCAGCAGCCCTCGGACTAGCGACACAGATACGCAGTATTTT.

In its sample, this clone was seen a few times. This CDR3 is CASSQDRWFSGNTIYF. Here the CDR3 DNA reads TGTGCCAGCAGCCAAGATCGGTGGTTCTCTGGAAACACCATATATTTT. The rearrangement uses TRBV14 and TRBJ1-3; D remains ambiguous. The germline gives CDR1 SGHDN, CDR2 FVKESK. The CDR3 spans 16 residues. The V end lost 0 bases, the J end lost 0 bases, and 9 bases lay between the germline ends.

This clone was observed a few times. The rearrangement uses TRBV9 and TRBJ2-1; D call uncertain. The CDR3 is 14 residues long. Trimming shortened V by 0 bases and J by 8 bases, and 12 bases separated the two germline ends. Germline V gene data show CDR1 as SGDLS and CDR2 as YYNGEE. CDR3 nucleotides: TGTGCCAGCAGCGTAGCTCCTCGGGCAGATGAGCAGTTCTTC. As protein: CASSVAPRADEQFF.

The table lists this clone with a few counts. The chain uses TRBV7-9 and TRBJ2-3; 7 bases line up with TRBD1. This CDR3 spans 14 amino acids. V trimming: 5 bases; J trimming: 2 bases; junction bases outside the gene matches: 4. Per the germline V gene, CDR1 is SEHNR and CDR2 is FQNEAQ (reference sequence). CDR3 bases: TGTGCCAGCAGCGAGGGACAGTACACAGATACGCAGTATTTT. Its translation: CASSEGQYTDTQYF.

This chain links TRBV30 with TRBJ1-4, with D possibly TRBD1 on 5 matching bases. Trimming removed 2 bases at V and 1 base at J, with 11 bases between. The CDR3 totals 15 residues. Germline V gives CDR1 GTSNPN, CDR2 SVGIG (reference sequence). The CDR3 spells CAWSRNRRTNEKLFF. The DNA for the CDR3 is TGTGCCTGGAGTAGAAACAGGCGAACTAATGAAAAACTGTTTTTT.

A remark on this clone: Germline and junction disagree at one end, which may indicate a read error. The CDR3, as DNA: TGTGCCAGCTTGAGGTTGGGCAGGGAGGTCTTC. Its protein product is CASLRLGREVF. V usage is TRBV9 and J usage is TRBJ2-1; TRBD2 might be the D (6 bases). The CDR3 contains 11 residues. CDR1 SGDLS and CDR2 YYNGEE come from the germline V gene. Drawing the rest from reference TRBV9 and TRBJ2-1, the complete variable domain is DSGVTQTPKHLITATGQRVTLRCSPRSGDLSVYWYQQSLDQGLQFLIQYYNGEERAKGNILERFSAQQFPDLHSELNLSSLELGDSALYFCASLRLGREVFGPGTRLTVL.

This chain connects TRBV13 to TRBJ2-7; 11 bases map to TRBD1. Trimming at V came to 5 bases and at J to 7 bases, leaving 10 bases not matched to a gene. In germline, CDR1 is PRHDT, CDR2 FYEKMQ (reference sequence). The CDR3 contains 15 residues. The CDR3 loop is CASSRRDRGSGEQYF. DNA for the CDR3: TGTGCCAGCAGCCGCCGGGACAGGGGGTCGGGAGAGCAGTACTTC.

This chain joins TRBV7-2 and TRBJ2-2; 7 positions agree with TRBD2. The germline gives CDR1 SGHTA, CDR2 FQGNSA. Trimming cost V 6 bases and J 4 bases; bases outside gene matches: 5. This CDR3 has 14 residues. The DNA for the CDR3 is TGTGCCAGCAGGCAGAGCGGGGCCACCGGGGAGCTGTTTTTT. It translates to CASRQSGATGELFF.

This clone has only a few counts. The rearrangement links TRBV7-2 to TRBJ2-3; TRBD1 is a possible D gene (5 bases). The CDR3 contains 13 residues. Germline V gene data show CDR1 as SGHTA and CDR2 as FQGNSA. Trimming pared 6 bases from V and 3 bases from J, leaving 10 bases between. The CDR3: CASRNQGTDTQYF. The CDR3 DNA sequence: TGTGCCAGCAGGAATCAGGGAACAGATACGCAGTATTTT.

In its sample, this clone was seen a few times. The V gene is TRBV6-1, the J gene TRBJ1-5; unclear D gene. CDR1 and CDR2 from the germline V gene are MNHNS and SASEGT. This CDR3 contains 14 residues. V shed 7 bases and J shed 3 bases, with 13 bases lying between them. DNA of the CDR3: TGTGCCAGCAATGGGCCGAACCCCAATCAGCCCCAGCATTTT. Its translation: CASNGPNPNQPQHF.

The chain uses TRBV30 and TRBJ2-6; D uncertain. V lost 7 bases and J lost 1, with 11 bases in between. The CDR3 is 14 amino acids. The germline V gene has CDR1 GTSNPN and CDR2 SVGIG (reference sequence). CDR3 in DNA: TGTGCCTCCGGAGCCGTATCTGGGGCCAACGTCCTGACTTTC. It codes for CASGAVSGANVLTF.

The CDR3 nucleotides read TGCAGCGTTGGCCTCCTAAGCGCGGATACGCAGTATTTT. Protein: CSVGLLSADTQYF. The rearrangement uses TRBV29-1 and TRBJ2-3; D gene uncertain. Per the germline V gene, CDR1 is SQVTM and CDR2 is ANQGSEA. The CDR3 sequence is 13 residues long. The V end was cut by 4 bases, the J end by 6 bases, with 14 bases between.

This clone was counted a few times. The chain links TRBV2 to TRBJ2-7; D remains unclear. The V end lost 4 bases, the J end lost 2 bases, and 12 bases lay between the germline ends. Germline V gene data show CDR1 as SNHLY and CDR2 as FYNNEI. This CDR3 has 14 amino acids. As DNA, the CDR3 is TGTGCCAGCAGTGGGGTTCCCCAAGCCTACGAGCAGTACGTC. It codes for CASSGVPQAYEQYV.

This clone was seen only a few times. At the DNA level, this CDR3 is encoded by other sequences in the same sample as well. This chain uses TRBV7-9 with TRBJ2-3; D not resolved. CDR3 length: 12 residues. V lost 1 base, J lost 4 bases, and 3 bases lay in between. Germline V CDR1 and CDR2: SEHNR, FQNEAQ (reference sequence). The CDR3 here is CASSLGADTQYF. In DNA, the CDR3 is TGTGCCAGCAGCTTAGGTGCAGATACGCAGTATTTT.

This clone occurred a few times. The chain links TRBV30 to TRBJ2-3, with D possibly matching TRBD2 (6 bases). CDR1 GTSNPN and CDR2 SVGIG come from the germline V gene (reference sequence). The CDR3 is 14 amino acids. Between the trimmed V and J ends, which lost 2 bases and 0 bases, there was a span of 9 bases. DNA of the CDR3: TGTGCCTGGAGTCACGGGAGTAGCACAGATACGCAGTATTTT. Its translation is CAWSHGSSTDTQYF.

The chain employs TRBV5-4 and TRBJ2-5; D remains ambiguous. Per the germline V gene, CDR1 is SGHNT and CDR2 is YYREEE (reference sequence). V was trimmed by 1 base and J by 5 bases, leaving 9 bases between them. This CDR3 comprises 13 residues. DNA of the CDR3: TGTGCCAGCAGCTTGTTGTCCTTGGAGACCCAGTACTTC. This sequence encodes CASSLLSLETQYF.

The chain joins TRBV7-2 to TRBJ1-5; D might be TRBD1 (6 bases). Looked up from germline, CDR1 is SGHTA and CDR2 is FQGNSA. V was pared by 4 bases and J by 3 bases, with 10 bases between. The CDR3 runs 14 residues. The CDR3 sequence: CASSSGAVNQPQHF. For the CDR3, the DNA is TGTGCCAGCAGCTCGGGGGCAGTCAATCAGCCCCAGCATTTT.

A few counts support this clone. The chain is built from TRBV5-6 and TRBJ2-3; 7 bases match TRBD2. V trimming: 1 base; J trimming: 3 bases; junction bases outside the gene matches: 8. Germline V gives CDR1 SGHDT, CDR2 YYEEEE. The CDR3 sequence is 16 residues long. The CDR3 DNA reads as TGTGCCAGCAGCTTGTCGATGACTAGCAGTACAGATACGCAGTATTTT. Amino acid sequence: CASSLSMTSSTDTQYF.

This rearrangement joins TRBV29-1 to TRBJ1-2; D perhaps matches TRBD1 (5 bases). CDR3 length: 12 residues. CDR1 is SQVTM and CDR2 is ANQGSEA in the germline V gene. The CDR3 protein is CTIGGGAGGYTF. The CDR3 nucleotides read TGCACCATCGGGGGTGGCGCTGGTGGCTACACCTTC.

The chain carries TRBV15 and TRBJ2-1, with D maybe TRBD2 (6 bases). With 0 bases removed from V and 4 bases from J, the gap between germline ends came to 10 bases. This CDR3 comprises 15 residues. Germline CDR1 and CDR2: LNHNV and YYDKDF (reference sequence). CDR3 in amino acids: CATSRDRLVYNEQFF. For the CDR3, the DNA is TGTGCCACCAGCAGAGATCGACTAGTTTACAATGAGCAGTTCTTC.

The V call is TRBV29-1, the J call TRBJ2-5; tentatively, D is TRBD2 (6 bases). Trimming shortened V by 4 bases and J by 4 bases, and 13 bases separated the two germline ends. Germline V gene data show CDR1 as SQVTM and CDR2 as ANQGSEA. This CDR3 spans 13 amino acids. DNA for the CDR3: TGCAGCGTTGGTGGGGGGAGCAGAGAGACCCAGTACTTC. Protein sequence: CSVGGGSRETQYF.

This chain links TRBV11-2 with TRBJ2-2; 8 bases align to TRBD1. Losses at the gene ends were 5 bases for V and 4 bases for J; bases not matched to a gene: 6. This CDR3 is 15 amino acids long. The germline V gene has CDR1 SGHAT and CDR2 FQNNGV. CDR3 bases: TGTGCCAGCAGCCGGACAGGGCGTGTCACCGGGGAGCTGTTTTTT. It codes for CASSRTGRVTGELFF.

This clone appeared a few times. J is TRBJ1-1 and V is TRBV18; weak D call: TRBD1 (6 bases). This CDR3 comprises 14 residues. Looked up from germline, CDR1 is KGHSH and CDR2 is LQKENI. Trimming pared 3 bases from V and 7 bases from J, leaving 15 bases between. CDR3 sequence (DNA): TGTGCCAGCTCACCCCCCCCAGGGGTGGGTGAAGCTTTCTTT. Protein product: CASSPPPGVGEAFF.

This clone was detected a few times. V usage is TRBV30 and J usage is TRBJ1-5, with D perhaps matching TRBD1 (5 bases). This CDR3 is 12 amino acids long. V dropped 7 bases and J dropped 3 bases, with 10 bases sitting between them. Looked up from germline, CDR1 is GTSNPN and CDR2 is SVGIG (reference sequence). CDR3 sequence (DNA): TGTGCCTCTGGGGGGTTCAATCAGCCCCAGCATTTT. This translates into CASGGFNQPQHF. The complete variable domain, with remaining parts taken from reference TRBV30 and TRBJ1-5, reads SQTIHQWPATLVQPVGSPLSLECTVEGTSNPNLYWYRQAAGRGLQLLFYSVGIGQISSEVPQNLSASRPQDRQFILSSKKLLLSDSGFYLCASGGFNQPQHFGDGTRLSIL.

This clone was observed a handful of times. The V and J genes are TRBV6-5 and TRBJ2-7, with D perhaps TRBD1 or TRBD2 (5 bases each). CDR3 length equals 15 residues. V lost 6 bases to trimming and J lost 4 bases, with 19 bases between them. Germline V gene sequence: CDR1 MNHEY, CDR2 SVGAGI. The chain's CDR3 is CASRDLGRLKYEQYF. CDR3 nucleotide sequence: TGTGCCAGCAGGGACTTGGGGCGCTTGAAGTACGAGCAGTACTTC.

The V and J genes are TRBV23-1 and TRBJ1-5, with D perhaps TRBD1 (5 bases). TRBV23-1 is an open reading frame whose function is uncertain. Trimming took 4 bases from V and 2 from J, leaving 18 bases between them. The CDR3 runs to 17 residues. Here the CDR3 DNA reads TGCGCCAGCAGTCGCCTGGGACTGCTTTTTTGCAATCAGCCCCAGCATTTT. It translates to CASSRLGLLFCNQPQHF.

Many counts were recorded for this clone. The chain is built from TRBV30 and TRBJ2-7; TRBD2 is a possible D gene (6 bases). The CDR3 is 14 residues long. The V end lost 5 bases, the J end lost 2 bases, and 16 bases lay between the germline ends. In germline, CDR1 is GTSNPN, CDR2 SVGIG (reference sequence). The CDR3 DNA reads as TGTGCCTGGGCCCGAGCGGGCGGAACCTACGAGCAGTACGTC. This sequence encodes CAWARAGGTYEQYV.

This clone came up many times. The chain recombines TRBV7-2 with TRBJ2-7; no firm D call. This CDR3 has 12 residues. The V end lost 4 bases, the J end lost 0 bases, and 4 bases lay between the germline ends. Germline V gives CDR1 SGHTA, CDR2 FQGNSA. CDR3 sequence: CASSSSSYEQYF. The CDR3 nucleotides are TGTGCCAGCAGCTCGAGCTCCTACGAGCAGTACTTC.

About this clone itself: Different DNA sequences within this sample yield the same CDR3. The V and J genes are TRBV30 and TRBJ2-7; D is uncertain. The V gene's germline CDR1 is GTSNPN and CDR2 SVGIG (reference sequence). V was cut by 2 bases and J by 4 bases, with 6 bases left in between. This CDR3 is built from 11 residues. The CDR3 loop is CAWSSGYEQYV. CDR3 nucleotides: TGTGCCTGGAGTTCTGGGTACGAGCAGTACGTC.